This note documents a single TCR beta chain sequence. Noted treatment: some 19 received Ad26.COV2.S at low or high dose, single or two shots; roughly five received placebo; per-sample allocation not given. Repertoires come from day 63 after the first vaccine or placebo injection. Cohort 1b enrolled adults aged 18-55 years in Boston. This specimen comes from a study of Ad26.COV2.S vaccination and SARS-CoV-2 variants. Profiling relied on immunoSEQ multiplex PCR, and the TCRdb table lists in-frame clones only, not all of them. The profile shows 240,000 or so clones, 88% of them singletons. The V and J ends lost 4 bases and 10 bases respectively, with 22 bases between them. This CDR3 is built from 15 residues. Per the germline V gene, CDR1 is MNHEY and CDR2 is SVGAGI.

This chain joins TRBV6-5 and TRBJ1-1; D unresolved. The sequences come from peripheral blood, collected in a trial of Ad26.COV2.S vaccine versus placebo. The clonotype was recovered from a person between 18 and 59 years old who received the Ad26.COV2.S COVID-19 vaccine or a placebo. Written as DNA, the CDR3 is TGTGCCAGCAGTTCCCCCGGATCCTTCACCTCGGGAGCTTTCTTT. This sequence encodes CASSSPGSFTSGAFF.